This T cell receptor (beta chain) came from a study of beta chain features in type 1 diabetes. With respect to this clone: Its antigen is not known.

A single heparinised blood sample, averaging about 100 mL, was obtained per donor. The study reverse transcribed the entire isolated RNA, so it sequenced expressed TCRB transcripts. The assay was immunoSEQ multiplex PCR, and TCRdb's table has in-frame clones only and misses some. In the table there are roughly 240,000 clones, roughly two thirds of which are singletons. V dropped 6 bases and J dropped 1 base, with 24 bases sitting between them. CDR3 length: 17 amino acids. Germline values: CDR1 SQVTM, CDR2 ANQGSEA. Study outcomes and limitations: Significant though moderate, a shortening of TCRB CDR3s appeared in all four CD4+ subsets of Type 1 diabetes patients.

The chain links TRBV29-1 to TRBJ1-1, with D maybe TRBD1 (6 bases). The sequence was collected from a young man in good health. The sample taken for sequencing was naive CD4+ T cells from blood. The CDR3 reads CSVLGGLTIGTNTEAFF. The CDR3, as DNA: TGCAGCGTCTTAGGGGGGCTTACCATCGGCACGAACACTGAAGCTTTCTTT.